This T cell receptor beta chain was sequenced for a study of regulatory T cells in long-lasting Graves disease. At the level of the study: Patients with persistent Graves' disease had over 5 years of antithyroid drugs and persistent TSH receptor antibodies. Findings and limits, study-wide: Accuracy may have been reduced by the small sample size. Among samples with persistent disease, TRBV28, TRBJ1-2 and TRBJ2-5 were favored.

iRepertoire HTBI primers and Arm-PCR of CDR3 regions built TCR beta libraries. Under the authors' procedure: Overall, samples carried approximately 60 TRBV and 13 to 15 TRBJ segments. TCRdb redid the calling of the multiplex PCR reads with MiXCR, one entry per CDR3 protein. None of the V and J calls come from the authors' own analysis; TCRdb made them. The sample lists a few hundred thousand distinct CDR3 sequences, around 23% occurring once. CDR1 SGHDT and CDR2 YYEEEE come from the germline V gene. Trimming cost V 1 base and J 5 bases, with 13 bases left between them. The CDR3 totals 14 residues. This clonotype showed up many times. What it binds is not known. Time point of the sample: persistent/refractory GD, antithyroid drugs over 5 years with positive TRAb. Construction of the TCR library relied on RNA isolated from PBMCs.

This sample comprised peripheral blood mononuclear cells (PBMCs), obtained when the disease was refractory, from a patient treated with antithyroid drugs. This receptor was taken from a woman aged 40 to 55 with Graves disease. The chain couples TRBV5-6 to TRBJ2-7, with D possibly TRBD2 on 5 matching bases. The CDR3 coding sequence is TGTGCCAGCAGCTTGAACGAGGGAGCCAACGAGCAGTACTTC. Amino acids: CASSLNEGANEQYF.